This TCR beta chain came from a study of T cell responses to AZD1222 COVID-19 vaccine. Study outcomes and limitations: At baseline, seropositivity was found in only six or seven AZD1222 recipients. White British donors predominated, females outnumbered males, and clonal diversity was possibly underestimated.

Sequencing used immunoSEQ multiplex PCR; TCRdb keeps in-frame clones, though not all of them. This sample has 150,000 to 200,000 clones, with 90% to 95% found just once. Turning to this clone: The antigen is undetermined.

Looked up from germline, CDR1 is LGHNA and CDR2 is YNFKEQ. V lost 5 bases and J lost 4; bases outside the gene matches: 10. This CDR3 region has 15 residues. The material sequenced was peripheral blood, taken on day 0 of AZD1222 vaccination. The clonotype comes from an adult in good health. This rearrangement joins TRBV4-2 to TRBJ2-5; 7 nucleotides align to TRBD1. The chain's CDR3 is CASSSRQGQGETQYF. CDR3 DNA: TGTGCCAGCAGCTCAAGACAGGGTCAGGGAGAGACCCAGTACTTC.